Listed here are 32 T cell receptor beta chains from one sample, sequenced in a study of cytomegalovirus exposure and HLA in healthy donors. The PCR made use of 60 Vbeta and 13 Jbeta primers. Here immunoSEQ multiplex PCR was the method, and the copy in TCRdb shows in-frame clones only, minus some. The sample has under 170,000 clones; more than 75% are singletons. Material for sequencing was PBMCs. The receptors shown here come from a human donor in good health.

The chain carries TRBV5-4 and TRBJ1-6; no clear D. The CDR3 has 14 amino acids. V lost 1 base to trimming and J lost 5 bases, with 7 bases between them. Germline CDR1 and CDR2: SGHNT and YYREEE (reference sequence). Here the CDR3 DNA reads TGTGCCAGCAGCTTGTCCCAGGATAATTCACCCCTCCACTTT. Protein: CASSLSQDNSPLHF.

The chain joins TRBV25-1 to TRBJ2-1, with TRBD2 as a possible D gene (5 bases). V lost 8 bases and J 4 bases, leaving 6 bases between the germline ends. The CDR3 runs 11 residues. In germline, CDR1 is MGHDK, CDR2 SYGVNS. CDR3 sequence reads: CASRGYNEQFF. The CDR3 DNA reads as TGTGCCAGCCGGGGATACAATGAGCAGTTCTTC.

This chain uses TRBV19 with TRBJ1-1, with D perhaps TRBD1 (6 bases). V was cut by 6 bases and J by 10 bases, with 18 bases left in between. The CDR3 is made up of 13 amino acids. Germline CDR1 and CDR2: LNHDA and SQIVND (reference sequence). The CDR3 region is CASSFPGQKAAFF. DNA for the CDR3: TGTGCCAGTAGCTTCCCGGGACAAAAAGCAGCTTTCTTT.

The chain recombines TRBV6-5 with TRBJ1-4; D possibly corresponds to TRBD1 (6 bases). The CDR3 loop spans 13 amino acids. Germline V CDR1 and CDR2: MNHEY, SVGAGI. The V gene lost 5 bases and the J gene lost 7 bases, with 11 bases spanning the gap. CDR3: CASSRGIGEKLFF. The CDR3 DNA reads TGTGCCAGCAGTAGGGGGATCGGTGAAAAACTGTTTTTT.

The chain couples TRBV4-1 to TRBJ2-5, with D maybe TRBD2 (6 bases). Trimming stripped 1 base from V and 0 bases from J, with 15 bases between. The germline gives CDR1 MGHRA, CDR2 YSYEKL. This CDR3 contains 17 residues. The CDR3, as DNA: TGCGCCAGCAGCCAAGTGGAAAGACGGGGGTACCAAGAGACCCAGTACTTC. Translation: CASSQVERRGYQETQYF.

The rearrangement joins TRBV18 to TRBJ2-1; 8 nucleotides line up with TRBD2. The CDR3 is made up of 15 amino acids. The germline V gene has CDR1 KGHSH and CDR2 LQKENI. With V trimmed by 6 bases and J by 4 bases, 8 bases remained unmatched. The chain's CDR3 is CASSQREKVYNEQFF. The CDR3 DNA follows: TGTGCCAGCTCTCAGCGGGAGAAGGTGTACAATGAGCAGTTCTTC.

The chain has TRBV30 and TRBJ1-5; D gene unclear. CDR1 GTSNPN and CDR2 SVGIG come from the germline V gene (reference sequence). CDR3 length: 13 residues. V was cut by 2 bases and J by 7 bases, with 12 bases left in between. The CDR3: CAWSPAALQPQHF. CDR3 sequence (DNA): TGTGCCTGGAGTCCCGCCGCTCTACAGCCCCAGCATTTT.

The rearrangement joins TRBV7-8 to TRBJ2-7; 7 bases are shared with TRBD2. Germline-derived CDR1 and CDR2 are SGHVS and FQNEAQ. The CDR3 sequence is 14 residues long. V was clipped by 1 base and J by 3 bases; unmatched bases: 3. This chain's CDR3 is CASSLGAGDYEQYF. The CDR3 DNA sequence: TGTGCCAGCAGCTTAGGCGCGGGGGACTACGAGCAGTACTTC.

This sequence joins TRBV29-1 and TRBJ1-5; tentatively, D is TRBD1 (6 bases). Trimming shortened V by 6 bases and J by 4 bases, and 13 bases separated the two germline ends. The CDR3 contains 13 residues. Per the germline V gene, CDR1 is SQVTM and CDR2 is ANQGSEA. The DNA for the CDR3 is TGCAGCGTGAGGGAGGGGGGGAATCAGCCCCAGCATTTT. It yields the protein CSVREGGNQPQHF.

This clone was picked up a small number of times. The V and J genes are TRBV5-6 and TRBJ1-1; TRBD1 might be the D (6 bases). From germline, CDR1 is SGHDT and CDR2 YYEEEE. V was shortened by 2 bases and J by 6 bases, with 14 bases between the two germline ends. The CDR3 is made up of 14 amino acids. The CDR3 loop reads CASSLWQGISEAFF. For the CDR3, the DNA is TGTGCCAGCAGCTTATGGCAGGGGATATCTGAAGCTTTCTTT.

CDR3 bases: TGTGCCATCAGTGAGTCTGGAGGGGAAGAGACCCAGTACTTC. Its translation is CAISESGGEETQYF. V usage is TRBV10-3 and J usage is TRBJ2-5, with D perhaps TRBD2 (6 bases). V was pared by 0 bases and J by 3 bases, with 8 bases between. CDR1 is ENHRY, CDR2 SYGVKD, per germline. The CDR3 is 14 amino acids.

The sample holds one count of this clone. The chain has TRBV2 and TRBJ2-2; D might be TRBD2 (5 bases). Germline V CDR1 and CDR2: SNHLY, FYNNEI. The V gene lost 4 bases and the J gene lost 1 base, with 10 bases spanning the gap. The CDR3 has 15 amino acids. CDR3 coding DNA: TGTGCCAGCAGTGCTAAGACTATGAACACCGGGGAGCTGTTTTTT. This encodes CASSAKTMNTGELFF.

This sequence joins TRBV19 and TRBJ2-7; TRBD2 agrees at 15 bases. CDR1 and CDR2 from the germline V gene are LNHDA and SQIVND (reference sequence). This CDR3 spans 18 amino acids. The V gene end was trimmed by 5 bases and the J gene end by 0 bases; junction bases not matched to a gene: 8. The CDR3 sequence is CASSPGLAGGPISYEQYF. CDR3 DNA sequence: TGTGCCAGTAGTCCCGGACTAGCGGGAGGGCCTATCTCCTACGAGCAGTACTTC.

The chain combines TRBV6-1 with TRBJ1-2; D is undetermined. V dropped 6 bases and J dropped 4 bases, with 12 bases sitting between them. The CDR3 is made up of 13 amino acids. Germline V gene sequence: CDR1 MNHNS, CDR2 SASEGT. The CDR3: CASSSTGSYGYTF. The CDR3 DNA follows: TGTGCCAGCAGCTCCACGGGGAGCTATGGCTACACCTTC.

The rearrangement joins TRBV4-1 to TRBJ1-5; tentatively, D is TRBD1 (5 bases). CDR3 length: 17 residues. The ends were cut back, 1 base at V and 2 bases at J, with 15 bases in the middle. Germline loops: CDR1 MGHRA, CDR2 YSYEKL. The DNA of the CDR3 is TGCGCCAGCAGCCAAGGATTGTTACAGGTTCGCAATCAGCCCCAGCATTTT. Amino acids: CASSQGLLQVRNQPQHF.

The rearrangement links TRBV15 to TRBJ2-7; 7 nucleotides line up with TRBD2. V lost 0 bases, J lost 1 base, and 9 bases stayed unmatched. Germline-derived CDR1 and CDR2 are LNHNV and YYDKDF (reference sequence). The CDR3 totals 17 residues. The CDR3 loop is CATSRDLQGLESYEQYF. In DNA form, the CDR3 reads TGTGCCACCAGCAGAGATTTGCAAGGACTAGAATCCTACGAGCAGTACTTC.

The chain is built from TRBV9 and TRBJ2-1; 10 bases fit TRBD2. CDR3 length: 16 amino acids. The ends lost 4 bases at V and 0 bases at J; junction bases unmatched: 4. In germline, CDR1 is SGDLS, CDR2 YYNGEE. CDR3 bases: TGTGCCAGCAGCTCAAGGACTAGCGGCTCCTACAATGAGCAGTTCTTC. Amino acid sequence: CASSSRTSGSYNEQFF.

Here the CDR3 reads CATSRKGDGYEQYF. The CDR3 DNA sequence: TGTGCCACCAGCAGGAAGGGGGACGGATACGAGCAGTACTTC. The chain has TRBV15 and TRBJ2-7, with D possibly TRBD1 on 6 matching bases. The CDR3 extends over 14 amino acids. CDR1 and CDR2 (germline): LNHNV, YYDKDF (reference sequence). The V end lost 3 bases, the J end lost 4 bases, and 13 bases lay between the germline ends.

The chain recombines TRBV30 with TRBJ1-6; no definite D call. Trimming shortened V by 3 bases and J by 10 bases, and 16 bases separated the two germline ends. Germline CDR1 reads GTSNPN; CDR2 reads SVGIG (reference sequence). This CDR3 spans 14 amino acids. CDR3 loop: CAWSGRGFGSPLHF. For the CDR3, the DNA is TGTGCCTGGAGCGGCCGGGGTTTTGGGTCACCCCTCCACTTT.

This chain uses TRBV28 with TRBJ1-5, with 8 positions matching TRBD1. The CDR3 runs to 15 residues. J gave up 2 bases and V 5 bases, and 5 bases lay outside the gene matches. Germline CDR1 is MDHEN and CDR2 is SYDVKM. For the CDR3, the DNA is TGTGCCAGCAGTCCGACAGGGGCTGGCAATCAGCCCCAGCATTTT. This translates into CASSPTGAGNQPQHF.

This rearrangement joins TRBV27 to TRBJ2-3; 7 nucleotides align to TRBD1. V shed 6 bases, J shed 2 bases, and the junction held 17 bases outside the gene matches. Germline assignment: CDR1 MNHEY and CDR2 SMNVEV (reference sequence). CDR3 length: 18 residues. This CDR3 reads CASSPESWPGQITDTQYF. The CDR3 DNA sequence: TGTGCCAGCAGCCCCGAATCCTGGCCGGGACAGATCACAGATACGCAGTATTTT.

The chain joins TRBV29-1 to TRBJ2-2, with D perhaps TRBD2 (6 bases). This CDR3 has 13 amino acids. Trimming stripped 6 bases from V and 2 bases from J, with 10 bases between. CDR1 and CDR2 (germline): SQVTM, ANQGSEA. DNA for the CDR3: TGCAGCGTCCGGGGAGGCAACACCGGGGAGCTGTTTTTT. Residues: CSVRGGNTGELFF.

The CDR3 bases are TGTGCCAGCAGCCTCGGGGGGGGTGGGAACACTGAAGCTTTCTTT. Its translation: CASSLGGGGNTEAFF. This chain uses TRBV7-2 with TRBJ1-1, with D maybe TRBD1 (5 bases). Germline assignment: CDR1 SGHTA and CDR2 FQGNSA. V was trimmed by 5 bases and J by 1 base, leaving 14 bases between them. The CDR3 is 15 residues long.

The rearrangement uses TRBV30 and TRBJ1-4, with D uncertain. Germline CDR1 GTSNPN, CDR2 SVGIG (reference sequence). The V and J ends lost 5 bases and 8 bases respectively, with 6 bases between them. The CDR3 extends over 10 amino acids. The CDR3 DNA follows: TGTGCCTGGCAACAGGAAAAACTGTTTTTT. This gives the protein CAWQQEKLFF.

J is TRBJ2-5 and V is TRBV12-5; 8 bases agree with TRBD1. Germline V CDR1 and CDR2: LGHNT, FRNRAP. Germline trimming cut 5 bases from V and 7 bases from J; bases unmatched to any gene: 9. The CDR3 runs to 14 residues. The CDR3 loop reads CASGENRDRPTQYF. The CDR3 region has the DNA TGTGCTAGTGGTGAGAACCGGGACAGGCCGACCCAGTACTTC. Full variable domain (rest looked up from reference TRBV12-5 and TRBJ2-5): DARVTQTPRHKVTEMGQEVTMRCQPILGHNTVFWYRQTMMQGLELLAYFRNRAPLDDSGMPKDRFSAEMPDATLATLKIQPSEPRDSAVYFCASGENRDRPTQYFGPGTRLLVL.

V gene TRBV4-2 combines with J gene TRBJ2-1; 9 bases map to TRBD2. The CDR3 loop spans 20 amino acids. Germline CDR1 and CDR2: LGHNA and YNFKEQ. With V trimmed by 1 base and J by 5 bases, 18 bases remained unmatched. This chain's CDR3 is CASSQVAGLAGSYSHNEQFF. The CDR3, as DNA: TGTGCCAGCAGCCAAGTTGCTGGTCTAGCGGGATCCTATTCCCACAATGAGCAGTTCTTC.

The genes are TRBV6-5 and TRBJ2-3; D perhaps matches TRBD2 (7 bases). Trimming left V 8 bases short and J 6 bases short, with 12 bases between. CDR1 is MNHEY, CDR2 SVGAGI, per germline. The CDR3 length is 12 residues. CDR3 sequence reads: CASGGAPDTQYF. CDR3 in DNA: TGTGCCAGCGGGGGGGCCCCCGATACGCAGTATTTT.

The chain couples TRBV12-5 to TRBJ2-1; 10 bases line up with TRBD2. This CDR3 region has 15 residues. V lost 5 bases to trimming and J lost 3 bases; unmatched junction nucleotides: 4. Germline V gives CDR1 LGHNT, CDR2 FRNRAP. The chain's CDR3 is CASGVGLADYNEQFF. DNA of the CDR3: TGTGCTAGTGGTGTTGGACTAGCGGACTACAATGAGCAGTTCTTC. Looking up the rest from reference TRBV12-5 and TRBJ2-1 gives the full variable domain: DARVTQTPRHKVTEMGQEVTMRCQPILGHNTVFWYRQTMMQGLELLAYFRNRAPLDDSGMPKDRFSAEMPDATLATLKIQPSEPRDSAVYFCASGVGLADYNEQFFGPGTRLTVL.

This sequence joins TRBV4-1 and TRBJ2-5; weak D call: TRBD1 (5 bases). The J call is uncertain, as TRBJ2-7 better fits the DNA end. Germline lookup yields CDR1 MGHRA and CDR2 YSYEKL. CDR3 size: 15 residues. CDR3 in amino acids: CASSQDQDIAYEQYF. The CDR3, as DNA: TGCGCCAGCAGCCAAGACCAGGACATAGCCTACGAGCAGTACTTC.

In its sample, this clone was seen once. The chain combines TRBV5-1 with TRBJ2-5; a weak D match, TRBD1 (7 bases). The end of the DNA fits TRBJ2-7 better, so the J call may be wrong. This CDR3 region has 14 residues. Germline loops: CDR1 SGHRS, CDR2 YFSETQ. The CDR3 protein is CASSLGQAGYEQYF. The CDR3 DNA is TGCGCCAGCAGCTTAGGACAGGCGGGATACGAGCAGTACTTC.

The table lists this clone with a count of one. The chain links TRBV7-3 to TRBJ1-4, with D possibly being TRBD1 (5 bases). Trimming shortened V by 0 bases and J by 5 bases, and 10 bases separated the two germline ends. Germline V gene sequence: CDR1 SGHTA, CDR2 FQGTGA. This CDR3 comprises 15 residues. CDR3: CASSLTGEGNEKLFF. The CDR3 DNA sequence: TGTGCCAGCAGCTTAACAGGGGAGGGGAATGAAAAACTGTTTTTT.

This CDR3 reads CASSLGHGELFF. The CDR3 DNA reads as TGTGCCAGCAGCTTGGGGCACGGGGAGCTGTTTTTT. This chain links TRBV7-9 with TRBJ2-2; the D gene is possibly TRBD1 (5 bases). Trimming pared 3 bases from V and 7 bases from J, leaving 6 bases between. Germline CDR1 reads SEHNR; CDR2 reads FQNEAQ (reference sequence). CDR3 length: 12 residues. The full variable domain, rest sourced from reference TRBV7-9 and TRBJ2-2, is DTGVSQNPRHKITKRGQNVTFRCDPISEHNRLYWYRQTLGQGPEFLTYFQNEAQLEKSRLLSDRFSAERPKGSFSTLEIQRTEQGDSAMYLCASSLGHGELFFGEGSRLTVL.